The clone carrying this T cell receptor (beta chain) was seen a handful of times. This specimen comes from a study of identical twins. V was clipped by 4 bases and J by 3 bases; unmatched bases: 4. CDR1 and CDR2 from the germline V gene are MNHNS and SASEGT. This CDR3 has 14 amino acids. One entry per CDR3 protein, called by TCRdb with MiXCR from the 5' RACE reads. The repertoire includes a few hundred thousand distinct CDR3 sequences, roughly 8.6% of them detected once, and about 7.1% sits in the top ten. This same sample was also taken into another study, of yellow fever vaccine responses in identical twins.

The genes are TRBV6-1 and TRBJ2-7; 9 bases are shared with TRBD1. Sequencing input: CD8+ T cells sorted from blood. This TCR was recovered from a woman aged 18-30 years in good health. The CDR3 here is CASSGYRGLYEQYF. The CDR3 nucleotides read TGTGCCAGCAGTGGTTACAGGGGGCTCTACGAGCAGTACTTC.